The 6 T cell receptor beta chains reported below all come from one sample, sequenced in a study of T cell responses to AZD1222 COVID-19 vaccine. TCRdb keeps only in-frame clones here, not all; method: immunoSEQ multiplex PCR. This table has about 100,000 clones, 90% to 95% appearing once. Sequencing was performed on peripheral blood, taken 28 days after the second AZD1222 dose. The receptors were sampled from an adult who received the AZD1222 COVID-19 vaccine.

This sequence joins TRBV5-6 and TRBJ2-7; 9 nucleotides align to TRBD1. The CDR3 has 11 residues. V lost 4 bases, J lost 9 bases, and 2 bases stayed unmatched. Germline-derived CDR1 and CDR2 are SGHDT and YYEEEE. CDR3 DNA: TGTGCCAGCAGCAAGGGACAGGGGCAGTACTTC. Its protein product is CASSKGQGQYF.

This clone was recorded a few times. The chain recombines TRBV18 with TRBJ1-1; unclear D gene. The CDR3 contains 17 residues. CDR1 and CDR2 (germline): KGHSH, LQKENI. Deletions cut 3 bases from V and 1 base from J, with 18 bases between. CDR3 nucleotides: TGTGCCAGCTCACCCAAAAAGAGAGCCCTGGGGAACACTGAAGCTTTCTTT. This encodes CASSPKKRALGNTEAFF.

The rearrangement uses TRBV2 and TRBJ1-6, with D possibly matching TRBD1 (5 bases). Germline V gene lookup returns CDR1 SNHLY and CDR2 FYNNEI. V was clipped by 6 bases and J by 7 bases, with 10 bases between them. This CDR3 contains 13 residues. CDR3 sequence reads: CASRGRENSPLHF. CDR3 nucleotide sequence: TGTGCCAGCAGAGGCAGGGAGAATTCACCCCTCCACTTT.

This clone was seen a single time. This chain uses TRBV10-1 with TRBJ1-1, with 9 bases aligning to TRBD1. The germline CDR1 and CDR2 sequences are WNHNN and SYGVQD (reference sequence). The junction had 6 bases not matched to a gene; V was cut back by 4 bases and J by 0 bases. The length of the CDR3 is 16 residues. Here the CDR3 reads CASSVGQGNMNTEAFF. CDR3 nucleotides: TGCGCCAGCAGTGTGGGACAGGGAAACATGAACACTGAAGCTTTCTTT.

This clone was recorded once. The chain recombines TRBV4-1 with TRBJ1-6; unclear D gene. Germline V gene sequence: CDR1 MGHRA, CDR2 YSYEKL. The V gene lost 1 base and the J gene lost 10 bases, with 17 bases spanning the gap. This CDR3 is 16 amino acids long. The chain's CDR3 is CASSQGTKMGMSPLHF. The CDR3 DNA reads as TGCGCCAGCAGCCAAGGGACTAAAATGGGAATGTCACCCCTCCACTTT.

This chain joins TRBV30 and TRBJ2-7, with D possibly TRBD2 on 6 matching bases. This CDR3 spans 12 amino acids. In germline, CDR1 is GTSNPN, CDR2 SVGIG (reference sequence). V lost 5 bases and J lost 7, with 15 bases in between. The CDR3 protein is CAWGLVGREQYF. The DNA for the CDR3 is TGTGCCTGGGGCCTTGTGGGGAGGGAGCAGTACTTC.